This TCR beta chain was sequenced in a study of T cell responses to AZD1222 COVID-19 vaccine. Findings and limits, study-wide: Spike was spanned by vaccine-associated CD4 TCRs, which were dominant at 160-218 and 743-854. Only a handful of AZD1222 recipients were seropositive at baseline.

V dropped 4 bases and J dropped 1 base, with 8 bases sitting between them. The CDR3 consists of 13 residues. Germline CDR1 reads SGHRS; CDR2 reads YFSETQ. The table came from immunoSEQ multiplex PCR; TCRdb's copy has only in-frame clones and leaves some out. This sample has 140,000 or so clones; roughly nine tenths occur once, and the top ten carry roughly 7.5%. To note about this clone: Its target is not known.

This TCR came from an adult who received the MenACWY meningococcal vaccine as a control. V is TRBV5-1 and J is TRBJ2-5; D unresolved. Sample: peripheral blood, taken 28 days after the second dose of the MenACWY control vaccine. This CDR3 is CASSPSPQETQYF. The CDR3 DNA reads as TGCGCCAGCAGCCCCTCCCCCCAAGAGACCCAGTACTTC. Full variable domain (outside the CDR3, taken from reference TRBV5-1 and TRBJ2-5): KAGVTQTPRYLIKTRGQQVTLSCSPISGHRSVSWYQQTPGQGLQFLFEYFSETQRNKGNFPGRFSGRQFSNSRSEMNVSTLELGDSALYLCASSPSPQETQYFGPGTRLLVL.